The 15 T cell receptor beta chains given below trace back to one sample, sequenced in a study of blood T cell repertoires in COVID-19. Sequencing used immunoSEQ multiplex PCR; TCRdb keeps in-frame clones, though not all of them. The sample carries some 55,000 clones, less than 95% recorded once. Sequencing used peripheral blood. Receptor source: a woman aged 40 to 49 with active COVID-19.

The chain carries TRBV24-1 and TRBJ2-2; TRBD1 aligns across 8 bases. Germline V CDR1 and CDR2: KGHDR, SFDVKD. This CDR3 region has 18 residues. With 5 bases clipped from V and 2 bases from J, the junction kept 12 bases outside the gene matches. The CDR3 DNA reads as TGTGCCACCAGTGGTACACCCGGGACAGGTTCTAACACCGGGGAGCTGTTTTTT. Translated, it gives CATSGTPGTGSNTGELFF.

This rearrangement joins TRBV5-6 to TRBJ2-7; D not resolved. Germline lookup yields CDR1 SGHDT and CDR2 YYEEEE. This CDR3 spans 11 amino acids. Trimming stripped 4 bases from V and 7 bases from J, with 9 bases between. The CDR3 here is CASSRPGEQYF. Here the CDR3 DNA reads TGTGCCAGCAGCCGACCCGGGGAGCAGTACTTC. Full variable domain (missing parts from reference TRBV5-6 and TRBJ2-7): DAGVTQSPTHLIKTRGQQVTLRCSPKSGHDTVSWYQQALGQGPQFIFQYYEEEERQRGNFPDRFSGHQFPNYSSELNVNALLLGDSALYLCASSRPGEQYFGPGTRLTVT.

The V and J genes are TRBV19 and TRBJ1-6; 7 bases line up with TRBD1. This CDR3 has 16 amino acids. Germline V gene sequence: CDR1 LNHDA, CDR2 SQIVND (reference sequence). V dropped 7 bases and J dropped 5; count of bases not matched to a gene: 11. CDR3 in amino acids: CASTSRQGQNNSPLHF. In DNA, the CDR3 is TGTGCCAGTACCAGTCGACAGGGCCAAAATAATTCACCCCTCCACTTT. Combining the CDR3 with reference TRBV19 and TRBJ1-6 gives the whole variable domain DGGITQSPKYLFRKEGQNVTLSCEQNLNHDAMYWYRQDPGQGLRLIYYSQIVNDFQKGDIAEGYSVSREKKESFPLTVTSAQKNPTAFYLCASTSRQGQNNSPLHFGNGTRLTVT.

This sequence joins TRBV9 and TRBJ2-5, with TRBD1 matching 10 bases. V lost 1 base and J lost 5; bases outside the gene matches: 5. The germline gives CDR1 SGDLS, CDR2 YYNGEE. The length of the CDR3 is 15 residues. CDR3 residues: CASSVTGTGEETQYF. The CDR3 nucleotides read TGTGCCAGCAGCGTAACAGGGACAGGGGAGGAGACCCAGTACTTC.

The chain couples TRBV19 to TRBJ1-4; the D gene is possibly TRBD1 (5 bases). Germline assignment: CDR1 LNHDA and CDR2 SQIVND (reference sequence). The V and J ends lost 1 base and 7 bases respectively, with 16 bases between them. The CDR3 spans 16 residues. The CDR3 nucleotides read TGTGCCAGTAGTATAGGTCCGGGACTTGAATTTGAAAAACTGTTTTTT. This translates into CASSIGPGLEFEKLFF.

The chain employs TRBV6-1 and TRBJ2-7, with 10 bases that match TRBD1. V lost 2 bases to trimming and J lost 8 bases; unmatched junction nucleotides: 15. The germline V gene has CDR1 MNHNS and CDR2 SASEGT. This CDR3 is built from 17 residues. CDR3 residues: CASSEPSWGQGSSKQYF. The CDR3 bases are TGTGCCAGCAGTGAACCTTCCTGGGGACAGGGGAGTAGTAAGCAGTACTTC.

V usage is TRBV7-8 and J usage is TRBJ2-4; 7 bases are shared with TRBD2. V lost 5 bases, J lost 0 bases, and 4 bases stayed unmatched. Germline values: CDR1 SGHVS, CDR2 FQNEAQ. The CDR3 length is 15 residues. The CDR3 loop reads CASSGEGVAKNIQYF. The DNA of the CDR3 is TGTGCCAGCAGCGGGGAGGGTGTAGCCAAAAACATTCAGTACTTC.

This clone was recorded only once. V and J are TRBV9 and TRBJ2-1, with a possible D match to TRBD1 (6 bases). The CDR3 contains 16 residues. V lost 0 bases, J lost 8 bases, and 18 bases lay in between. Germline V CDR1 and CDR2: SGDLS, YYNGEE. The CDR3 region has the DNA TGTGCCAGCAGCGTAGGGCTCGGGCAGGGGTCAGATGAGCAGTTCTTC. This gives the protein CASSVGLGQGSDEQFF.

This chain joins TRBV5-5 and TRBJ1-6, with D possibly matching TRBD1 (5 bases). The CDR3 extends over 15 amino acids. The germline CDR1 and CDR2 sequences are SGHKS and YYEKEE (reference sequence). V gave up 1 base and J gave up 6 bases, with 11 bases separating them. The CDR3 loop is CASSLSQGSNSPLHF. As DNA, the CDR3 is TGTGCCAGCAGCTTGTCTCAGGGTAGTAATTCACCCCTCCACTTT.

This CDR3 reads CASRHLTGGADQPQHF. As DNA, the CDR3 is TGTGCCAGCAGGCACCTGACAGGGGGCGCGGATCAGCCCCAGCATTTT. This chain joins TRBV5-4 and TRBJ1-5; TRBD1 matches at 10 bases. Per the germline V gene, CDR1 is SGHNT and CDR2 is YYREEE (reference sequence). Germline trimming cut 5 bases from V and 5 bases from J; bases unmatched to any gene: 10. There are 16 residues in the CDR3.

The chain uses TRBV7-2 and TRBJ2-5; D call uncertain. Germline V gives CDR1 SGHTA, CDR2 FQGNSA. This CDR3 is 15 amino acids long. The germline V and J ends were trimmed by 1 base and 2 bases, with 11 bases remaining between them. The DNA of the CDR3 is TGTGCCAGCAGCTTAGAAGCGACTGAACAAGAGACCCAGTACTTC. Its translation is CASSLEATEQETQYF.

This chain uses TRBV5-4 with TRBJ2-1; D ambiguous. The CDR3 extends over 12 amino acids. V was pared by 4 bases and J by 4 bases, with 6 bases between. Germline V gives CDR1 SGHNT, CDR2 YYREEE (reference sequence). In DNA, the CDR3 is TGTGCCAGCAGCCGAGAGTACAATGAGCAGTTCTTC. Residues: CASSREYNEQFF.

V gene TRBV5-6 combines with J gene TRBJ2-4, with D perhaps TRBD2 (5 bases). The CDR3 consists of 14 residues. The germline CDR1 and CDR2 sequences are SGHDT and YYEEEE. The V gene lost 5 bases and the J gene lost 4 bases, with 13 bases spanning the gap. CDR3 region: CASRQWTGKNIQYF. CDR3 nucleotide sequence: TGTGCCAGCAGGCAGTGGACGGGGAAAAACATTCAGTACTTC.

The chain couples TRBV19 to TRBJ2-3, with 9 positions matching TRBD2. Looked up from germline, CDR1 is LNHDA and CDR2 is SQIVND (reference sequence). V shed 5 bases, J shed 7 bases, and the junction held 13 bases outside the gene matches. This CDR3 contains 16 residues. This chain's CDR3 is CASSASRRGGVYTQYF. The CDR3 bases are TGTGCCAGTAGTGCTTCACGGCGGGGGGGCGTATATACGCAGTATTTT.

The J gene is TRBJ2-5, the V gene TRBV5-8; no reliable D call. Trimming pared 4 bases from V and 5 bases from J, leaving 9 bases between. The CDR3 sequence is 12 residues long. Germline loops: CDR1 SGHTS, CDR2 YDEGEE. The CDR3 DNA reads TGTGCCAGCAGCCTATCCCGGGAGACCCAGTACTTC. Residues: CASSLSRETQYF.